This T cell receptor (beta chain) is drawn from a study of CD8+ T cells in alopecia areata. General study findings and limits: In scalp and blood during tofacitinib, many expanded lesional clones persisted.

Described treatment: oral pan-JAK inhibitor, 5-10 mg twice daily. In germline, CDR1 is SQVTM, CDR2 ANQGSEA. The CDR3 contains 11 residues. Deletions cut 7 bases from V and 4 bases from J, with 10 bases between. Reverse transcribed after extraction, RNA yielded cDNA as the sequencing template. Only in-frame clones appear in the TCRdb table, and some are missing; sequencing was by immunoSEQ multiplex PCR. The repertoire has fewer than 250,000 clones, less than 65% of them found once; the top ten carry 0.85% to 1.3%. About this clone itself: What it binds is unknown.

This rearrangement joins TRBV29-1 to TRBJ1-1, with no clear D. This receptor was taken from a human donor with alopecia areata. The sequenced sample was CD4+ T cells sorted from blood, obtained at week 24, from a patient treated with tofacitinib. Written as DNA, the CDR3 is TGCAGCGGAATATGGAGCACTGAAGCTTTCTTT. Translated, it gives CSGIWSTEAFF.